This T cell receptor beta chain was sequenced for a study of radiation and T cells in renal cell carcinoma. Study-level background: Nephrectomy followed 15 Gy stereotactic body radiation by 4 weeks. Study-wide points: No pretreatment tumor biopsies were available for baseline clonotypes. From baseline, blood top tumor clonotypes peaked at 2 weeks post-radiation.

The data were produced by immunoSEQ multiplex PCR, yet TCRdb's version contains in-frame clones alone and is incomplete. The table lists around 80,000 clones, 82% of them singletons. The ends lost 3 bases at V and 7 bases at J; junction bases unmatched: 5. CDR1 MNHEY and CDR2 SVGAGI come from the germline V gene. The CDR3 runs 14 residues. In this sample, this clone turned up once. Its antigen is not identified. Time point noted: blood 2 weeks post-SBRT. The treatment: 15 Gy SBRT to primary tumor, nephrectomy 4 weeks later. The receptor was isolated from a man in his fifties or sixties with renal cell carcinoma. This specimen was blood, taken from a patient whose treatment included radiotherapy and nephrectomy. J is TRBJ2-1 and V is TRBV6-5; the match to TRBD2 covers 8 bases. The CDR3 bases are TGTGCCAGCAGTTATGAGCGGGAGAATAATGAGCAGTTCTTC. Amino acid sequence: CASSYERENNEQFF.